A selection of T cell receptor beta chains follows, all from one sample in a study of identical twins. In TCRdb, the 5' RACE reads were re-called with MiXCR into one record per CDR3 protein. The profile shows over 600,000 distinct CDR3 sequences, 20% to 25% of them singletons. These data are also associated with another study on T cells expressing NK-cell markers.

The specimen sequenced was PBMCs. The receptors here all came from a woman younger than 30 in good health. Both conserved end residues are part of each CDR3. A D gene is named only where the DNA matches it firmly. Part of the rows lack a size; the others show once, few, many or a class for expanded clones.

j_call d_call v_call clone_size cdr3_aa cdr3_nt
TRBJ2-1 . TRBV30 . CAWRGPSSYNEQFF TGTGCCTGGAGGGGACCTAGCTCCTACAATGAGCAGTTCTTC
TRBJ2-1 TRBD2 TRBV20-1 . CSARNTGLAGGRQFF TGCAGTGCTAGAAATACGGGACTAGCGGGAGGGAGACAGTTCTTC
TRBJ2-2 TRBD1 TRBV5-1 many CASSPRGWELFF TGCGCCAGCAGCCCCAGGGGGTGGGAGCTGTTTTTT
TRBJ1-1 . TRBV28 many CASSPPGSWTEAFF TGTGCCAGCAGTCCTCCTGGCAGCTGGACTGAAGCTTTCTTT
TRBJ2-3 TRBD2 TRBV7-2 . CASSPRLAGGSDTQYF TGTGCCAGCAGCCCTCGACTAGCGGGAGGTTCTGATACGCAGTATTTT
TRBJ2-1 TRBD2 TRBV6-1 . CASRLGTSGYHEQFF TGTGCCAGCAGACTTGGGACTAGCGGGTATCATGAGCAGTTCTTC
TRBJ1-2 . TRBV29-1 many CSVEDRRANDYGYTF TGCAGCGTTGAAGATCGCAGAGCCAATGACTATGGCTACACCTTC
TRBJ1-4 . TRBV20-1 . CSARKAGGEKLFF TGCAGTGCTAGAAAAGCAGGAGGGGAAAAACTGTTTTTT
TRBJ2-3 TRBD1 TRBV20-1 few CSANTGAILTDTQYF TGCAGTGCTAATACAGGGGCTATTCTAACAGATACGCAGTATTTT
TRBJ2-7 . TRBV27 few CASSGLAHRFGSYEQYF TGTGCCAGCAGTGGCCTCGCGCACAGGTTCGGCTCCTACGAGCAGTACTTC
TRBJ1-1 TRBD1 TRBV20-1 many CSAQGDTEAFF TGCAGTGCACAGGGGGACACTGAAGCTTTCTTT
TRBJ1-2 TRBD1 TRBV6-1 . CASSEAGQGMVYTF TGTGCCAGCAGTGAAGCCGGACAGGGCATGGTCTACACCTTC
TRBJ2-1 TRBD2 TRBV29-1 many CSVGLAGGNEQFF TGCAGCGTTGGATTAGCGGGAGGCAATGAGCAGTTCTTC
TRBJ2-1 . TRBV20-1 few CSARGAGSYNEQFF TGCAGTGCTAGAGGGGCCGGCTCCTACAATGAGCAGTTCTTC
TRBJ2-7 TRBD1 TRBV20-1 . CSARPKNRGLFGQYF TGCAGTGCTAGACCGAAGAACAGGGGGCTTTTTGGGCAGTACTTC
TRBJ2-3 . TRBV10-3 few CASNFGWTDTQYF TGTGCCTCCAACTTCGGTTGGACAGATACGCAGTATTTT
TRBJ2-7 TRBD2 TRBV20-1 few CSARSRAGGSYEQYF TGCAGTGCTAGAAGTCGAGCGGGGGGCTCCTACGAGCAGTACTTC
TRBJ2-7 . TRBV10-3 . CAISEEGTPHEQYF TGTGCCATCAGTGAGGAGGGGACCCCCCACGAGCAGTACTTC
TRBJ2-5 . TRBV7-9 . CASSTYGTQIETQYF TGTGCCAGCAGCACTTACGGGACGCAAATAGAGACCCAGTACTTC
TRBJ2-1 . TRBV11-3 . CASSPLPGDSSYNEQFF TGTGCCAGCAGCCCGCTCCCTGGTGATAGCTCCTACAATGAGCAGTTCTTC
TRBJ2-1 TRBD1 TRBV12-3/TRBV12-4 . CASSPDRGGYNEQFF TGTGCCAGCAGTCCCGACAGGGGGGGTTACAATGAGCAGTTCTTC
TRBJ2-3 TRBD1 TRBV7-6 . CASSLRWQGATDTQYF TGTGCCAGCAGCTTAAGGTGGCAGGGGGCAACAGATACGCAGTATTTT
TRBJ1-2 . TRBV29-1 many CSVADSISGGYTF TGCAGCGTCGCAGACAGTATTTCAGGCGGCTACACCTTC
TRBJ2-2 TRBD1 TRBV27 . CASRRGDRGSGELFF TGTGCCAGCAGGAGAGGGGACAGGGGAAGCGGGGAGCTGTTTTTT
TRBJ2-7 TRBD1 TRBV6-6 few CASTDRRFDEQYF TGTGCCAGCACGGACAGGAGGTTCGACGAGCAGTACTTC
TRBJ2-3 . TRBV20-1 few CSAPSPSTDTQYF TGCAGTGCTCCATCTCCTAGCACAGATACGCAGTATTTT
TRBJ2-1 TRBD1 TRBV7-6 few CASSVSGTAVNEQFF TGTGCCAGCAGCGTCTCCGGGACAGCCGTCAATGAGCAGTTCTTC
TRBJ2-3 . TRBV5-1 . CASSLDWPDTQYF TGCGCCAGCAGCTTGGATTGGCCAGATACGCAGTATTTT
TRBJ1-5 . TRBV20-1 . CSASLGTRRGGQPQHF TGCAGTGCTTCCTTAGGAACACGCCGCGGGGGTCAGCCCCAGCATTTT
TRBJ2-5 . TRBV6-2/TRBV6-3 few CASSYSSTLETQYF TGTGCCAGCAGTTACTCATCGACATTGGAGACCCAGTACTTC
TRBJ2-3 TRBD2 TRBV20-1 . CSAINSGTTTDTQYF TGCAGTGCTATCAACTCCGGGACTACTACAGATACGCAGTATTTT
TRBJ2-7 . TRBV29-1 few CSVGGGFPTSEQYF TGCAGCGTTGGAGGGGGGTTCCCCACGTCCGAGCAGTACTTC
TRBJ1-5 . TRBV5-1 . CASSLVPIGGDQPQHF TGCGCCAGCAGCTTGGTCCCCATCGGGGGGGATCAGCCCCAGCATTTT
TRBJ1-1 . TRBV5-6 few CASSSQPIATEAFF TGTGCCAGCAGTTCTCAGCCTATCGCTACTGAAGCTTTCTTT
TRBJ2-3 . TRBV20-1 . CSARRAFVDTQYF TGCAGTGCTAGACGGGCCTTCGTGGATACGCAGTATTTT
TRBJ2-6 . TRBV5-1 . CASSIGGSGANVLTF TGCGCCAGCAGCATCGGGGGTTCTGGGGCCAACGTCCTGACTTTC